This TCR beta chain was captured in a study of blood T cell repertoires in COVID-19. At the level of the study: PBMCs, B-cell-depleted T cells, or T cells provided the cDNA or gDNA that made up the material.

Original processing notes: Nucleated cell counts were estimated from reference gene primer amplification. Sequencing was performed with immunoSEQ multiplex PCR; in TCRdb, only in-frame clones are kept and a portion is missing. V and J calls and clone size are given by that table; D and trimming were obtained from the DNA. Here the sample spans approximately 350,000 clones, 83% being singletons. Cohort 3 donors were reported recovered after two negative PCRs, clearance, or symptom resolution. This TCR was sampled from a woman aged 45-59 years who had recovered from COVID-19. Sequencing was performed on PBMCs or T cells enriched from blood (not recorded which).

In DNA, the CDR3 is TGTGCCAGCAGCCAAGAGCCTAGCGGGAGGAGGACAGATACGCAGTATTTT. It specifies CASSQEPSGRRTDTQYF. V usage is TRBV4-2 and J usage is TRBJ2-3; the match to TRBD2 covers 11 bases. V gave up 0 bases and J gave up 3 bases; unmatched junction bases: 5. Germline V lookup: CDR1 LGHNA, CDR2 YNFKEQ. This CDR3 comprises 17 residues.